This TCR beta chain was found in a study of regulatory T cells in long-lasting Graves disease. Study-wide context: The definition of persistent Graves' disease was over 5 years of antithyroid drugs with positive TSH receptor antibodies. Findings and caveats of the study: Preferential use of TRBV28, TRBJ1-2 and TRBJ2-5 was seen in persistent disease. Newly diagnosed Graves' patients exceeded persistent ones in TCR diversity.

With V trimmed by 6 bases and J by 6 bases, 14 bases remained unmatched. Germline-derived CDR1 and CDR2 are SEHNR and FQNEAQ (reference sequence). CDR3 size: 15 residues. Comment on this clonotype: The target antigen is unknown.

According to the study, TCR beta libraries were built with iRepertoire HTBI primers and CDR3-region Arm-PCR. TCRdb re-derived calls from the multiplex PCR reads in MiXCR, one entry per CDR3 protein. The repertoire holds more than 300,000 distinct CDR3 sequences, approximately 25% seen once, with around 30% in the top ten. Described time point: persistent/refractory GD, antithyroid drugs over 5 years with positive TRAb. Extracted RNA from PBMCs served as the source of the TCR library. EDTA tubes collected 9 to 9.5 milliliters of peripheral blood. Sequencing used peripheral blood mononuclear cells (PBMCs), obtained when the disease was refractory, from a patient treated with antithyroid drugs. This chain uses TRBV7-9 with TRBJ2-7; 7 bases are a match to TRBD2. The source of this sequence is a woman aged 40 to 50 with Graves disease. The CDR3 protein is CASRLTGTTPTEQYF. The CDR3, as DNA: TGTGCCAGCAGATTAACCGGGACTACACCCACCGAGCAGTACTTC. The whole variable domain, filled in from reference TRBV7-9 and TRBJ2-7, reads DTGVSQNPRHKITKRGQNVTFRCDPISEHNRLYWYRQTLGQGPEFLTYFQNEAQLEKSRLLSDRFSAERPKGSFSTLEIQRTEQGDSAMYLCASRLTGTTPTEQYFGPGTRLTVT.